This TCR beta chain was documented in a study of shared clonotypes between healthy human individuals. Findings and caveats of the study: A few donors showed sharing of approximately 5% of naive CD4 clonotypes. Clonotype sharing among donors, it was expected, would be affected by sequencing depth.

CDR1 MNHEY and CDR2 SMNVEV come from the germline V gene (reference sequence). This CDR3 is built from 14 residues. V shed 5 bases and J 2 bases; nucleotides not matched to a gene: 3. Selected positively for CCR7 and CD45RO-negative, naive CD8 cells excluded terminally differentiated effector memory CD45RA+ cells. This clone was counted between two and nine times. Its cognate antigen is unknown. Other DNA sequences from this sample encode an identical CDR3 as well. The data were produced by immunoSEQ multiplex PCR, yet TCRdb's version contains in-frame clones alone and is incomplete. This table holds approximately 650,000 clones, less than 97% found once.

Sequences were obtained from naive CD8+ T cells sorted from blood. This sequence was found in a woman between 25 and 40 years old in good health. V gene TRBV27 combines with J gene TRBJ2-7; 10 bases align to TRBD2. CDR3 region: CASSPGTSAYEQYF. The CDR3, as DNA: TGTGCCAGCAGTCCCGGGACTAGCGCCTACGAGCAGTACTTC.